This T cell receptor (beta chain) was retrieved from a study of blood T cell repertoires in COVID-19. Measured with immunoSEQ multiplex PCR; TCRdb has only the in-frame clones, and not every one. This sample has approximately 470,000 clones; about nine tenths occur once, and the top ten carry 0.65% to 0.9%. Germline V gene sequence: CDR1 SGDLS, CDR2 YYNGEE. The length of the CDR3 is 18 residues. V trimming: 4 bases; J trimming: 7 bases; junction bases outside the gene matches: 11. Sample: PBMCs or T cells enriched from blood (not recorded which). This sequence originates from a woman under 30 who had recovered from COVID-19. The genes are TRBV9 and TRBJ2-2; 15 bases line up with TRBD2. The CDR3: CASSPGLAGGPPGGELFF. Here the CDR3 DNA reads TGTGCCAGCAGCCCAGGACTAGCGGGGGGGCCCCCGGGCGGGGAGCTGTTTTTT.